The rows below give T cell receptor beta chains drawn from one sample of a study of shared T cell receptors in the human thymus. Using immunoSEQ multiplex PCR, the repertoire was profiled, and TCRdb retains in-frame clones only, with some absent. Of approximately 730,000 clones in the sample, 70% to 90% were seen once. This sample also appeared in a second study, on human thymus T cells.

The sequenced material came from thymocytes. These TCRs come from a girl less than two years old with a congenital heart defect. The CDR3 runs from the conserved cysteine through the conserved F or W. A D gene is named only where the DNA matches it firmly. Only some rows state a clone size, as once, few, many or a class for expanded clones.

v_gene,abundance,j_gene,d_gene,CDR3aa,CDR3nt
TRBV5-6,.,TRBJ1-1,.,CASSLWTVNTEVFF,TGTGCCAGCAGCTTGTGGACAGTTAACACTGAAGTTTTCTTT
TRBV13,.,TRBJ1-1,TRBD1,CASSPLPGQLNTEAFF,TGTGCCAGCAGCCCCCTGCCGGGACAGCTGAACACTGAAGCTTTCTTT
TRBV7-2,once,TRBJ2-1,.,CASSLALRDNEQFF,TGTGCCAGCAGCTTAGCGCTGAGGGACAATGAGCAGTTCTTC
TRBV15,.,TRBJ1-5,TRBD1,CATSRPPGQGARHNQPQHF,TGTGCCACCAGCAGGCCACCGGGACAGGGGGCACGGCATAATCAGCCCCAGCATTTT
TRBV11-2,.,TRBJ2-3,TRBD1,CASSHRQGGADTQYF,TGTGCCAGCAGCCATCGACAGGGGGGTGCAGATACGCAGTATTTT
TRBV30,once,TRBJ2-2,TRBD2,CAWSVRRWTRGGTGELFF,TGTGCCTGGAGTGTACGTCGGTGGACTAGAGGAGGAACCGGGGAGCTGTTTTTT
TRBV19,.,TRBJ2-5,TRBD1,CASSPGQGGIQETQYF,TGTGCCAGTAGCCCAGGACAGGGGGGAATACAAGAGACCCAGTACTTC
TRBV7-9,.,TRBJ2-7,.,CASSPRVYYEQYF,TGTGCCAGCAGCCCCCGGGTTTACTACGAGCAGTACTTC
TRBV5-4,.,TRBJ2-1,TRBD2,CASRGTSGNNEQFF,TGTGCCAGCCGAGGGACTAGCGGAAACAATGAGCAGTTCTTC
TRBV6-4,.,TRBJ1-1,TRBD1,CASRTGTGDTEAFF,TGTGCCAGCAGAACAGGGACAGGGGACACTGAAGCTTTCTTT
TRBV11-2,.,TRBJ2-1,TRBD2,CASSPFMGGGRNEQFF,TGTGCCAGCAGCCCCTTTATGGGCGGGGGGAGGAATGAGCAGTTCTTC
TRBV7-7,.,TRBJ2-2,.,CASSYGNTGELFF,TGTGCTAGCAGCTACGGGAACACCGGGGAGCTGTTTTTT
TRBV28,once,TRBJ1-3,.,CASSLQGSGNTIYF,TGTGCCAGCAGTTTACAGGGTTCTGGAAACACCATATATTTT
TRBV18,.,TRBJ2-1,TRBD2,CASSKGPGLAGGSPLYNEQFF,TGTGCCAGCTCAAAAGGTCCGGGACTAGCGGGGGGGTCCCCCCTATACAATGAGCAGTTCTTC
TRBV14,.,TRBJ1-2,TRBD1,CASSLADRAGNYGYTF,TGTGCCAGCAGCCTAGCCGACAGGGCGGGGAACTATGGCTACACCTTC
TRBV6-5,few,TRBJ1-5,.,CASRDRLNSNQPQHF,TGTGCCAGCAGGGACAGACTAAATAGCAATCAGCCCCAGCATTTT
TRBV5-5,.,TRBJ2-7,TRBD2,CASSGPAGGTYEQYF,TGTGCCAGCAGCGGGCCAGCGGGGGGAACCTACGAGCAGTACTTC